A single sample gave rise to the 6 T cell receptor beta chains below, sequenced in a study of blood T cell repertoires in COVID-19. The repertoire was sequenced with immunoSEQ multiplex PCR; TCRdb's copy has only in-frame clones and lacks some. The sample has 140,000 to 150,000 clones; nearly 90% are singletons. Sequencing used peripheral blood. These receptors all stem from a man aged 65 to 85 with acute or convalescent COVID-19.

The CDR3 here is CASSLQGAMEKLFF. The CDR3 nucleotides are TGTGCCAGCAGCTTGCAGGGGGCTATGGAAAAACTGTTTTTT. V and J are TRBV3-1 (or the pseudogene TRBV3-2) and TRBJ1-4; 8 bases fit TRBD1. Trimming took 5 bases from V and 8 from J; bases not matched to a gene: 7. The germline V gene has CDR1 LGHDT and CDR2 YNNKEL (reference sequence). The CDR3 loop spans 14 amino acids.

The rearrangement uses TRBV20-1 and TRBJ2-7; D is possibly TRBD2 (7 bases). The germline CDR1 and CDR2 sequences are DFQATT and SNEGSKA (reference sequence). CDR3 size: 15 residues. Trimming shortened V by 3 bases and J by 4 bases, and 19 bases separated the two germline ends. In DNA, the CDR3 is TGCAGTGCTAGTGGGGAGGGGGAAAGCGTTTACGAGCAGTACTTC. It encodes CSASGEGESVYEQYF.

CDR3 nucleotides: TGTGCCAGCGGGGCCGCCCTTGCCACAGATACGCAGTATTTT. Translated: CASGAALATDTQYF. The V gene is TRBV2, the J gene TRBJ2-3, with D possibly matching TRBD1 (5 bases). The CDR3 is 14 residues long. V lost 8 bases and J 2 bases, leaving 14 bases between the germline ends. In germline, CDR1 is SNHLY, CDR2 FYNNEI. Full variable domain (outside the CDR3, taken from reference TRBV2 and TRBJ2-3): EPEVTQTPSHQVTQMGQEVILRCVPISNHLYFYWYRQILGQKVEFLVSFYNNEISEKSEIFDDQFSVERPDGSNFTLKIRSTKLEDSAMYFCASGAALATDTQYFGPGTRLTVL.

This chain links TRBV2 with TRBJ2-5, with no clear D. CDR1 is SNHLY and CDR2 is FYNNEI in the germline V gene. This CDR3 region has 14 residues. The V and J ends lost 7 bases and 0 bases respectively, with 12 bases between them. The CDR3 protein is CASKATGNQETQYF. CDR3 in DNA: TGTGCCAGCAAAGCTACTGGTAACCAAGAGACCCAGTACTTC.

V is TRBV15 and J is TRBJ2-2; 8 bases agree with TRBD1. The CDR3 sequence is 17 residues long. Germline V gene data show CDR1 as LNHNV and CDR2 as YYDKDF (reference sequence). V gave up 0 bases and J gave up 1 base; unmatched junction bases: 4. In DNA form, the CDR3 reads TGTGCCACCAGCAGAGAACTAGGGACAGGGAACACCGGGGAGCTGTTTTTT. This encodes CATSRELGTGNTGELFF. Supplemented by reference TRBV15 and TRBJ2-2, the full variable domain reads DAMVIQNPRYQVTQFGKPVTLSCSQTLNHNVMYWYQQKSSQAPKLLFHYYDKDFNNEADTPDNFQSRRPNTSFCFLDIRSPGLGDTAMYLCATSRELGTGNTGELFFGEGSRLTVL.

Notes on this clone: One end of the junction varies from germline; a read error may be responsible. The V gene is TRBV27, the J gene TRBJ2-7; the match to TRBD1 covers 7 bases. Germline assignment: CDR1 MNHEY and CDR2 SMNVEV (reference sequence). This CDR3 is built from 13 residues. The DNA of the CDR3 is TGTACCAGCAGTTTAGGGACAGCCTACGAGCAGTACTTC. Translating gives CTSSLGTAYEQYF.